Described below is a single T cell receptor (beta chain) sequence and its context. Its target is unknown. The sample originates from a study of response to subunit inactivated influenza vaccine. Study outcomes and limitations: Authors suggested each seasonal influenza vaccination recruits few new T cells.

TCRdb used MiXCR to reprocess the RT-PCR reads, holding one entry per CDR3 protein. The sample has over 400,000 distinct CDR3 sequences, 13% seen once; the top ten hold around 12%. Trimming left V 3 bases short and J 2 bases short, with 9 bases between. The V gene's germline CDR1 is MNHNS and CDR2 SASEGT. This CDR3 contains 14 residues. This material consisted of PBMCs from blood, taken 35 to 45 days after vaccination. The sequence derives from a man aged 45 to 65 who received an inactivated influenza vaccine. The chain is built from TRBV6-1 and TRBJ2-3, with D perhaps matching TRBD1 or TRBD2 (5 bases each). The CDR3 protein is CASSDGAHTDTQYF. For the CDR3, the DNA is TGTGCCAGCAGTGACGGGGCTCACACAGATACGCAGTATTTT.